Listed here are 21 T cell receptor beta chains from one sample, sequenced in a study of T cell responses to AZD1222 COVID-19 vaccine. Profiling relied on immunoSEQ multiplex PCR, and the TCRdb table lists in-frame clones only, not all of them. In the table there are about 150,000 clones, 90% to 95% of which are singletons. This specimen was peripheral blood, taken 28 days after the second AZD1222 dose. These receptor sequences come from an adult who received the AZD1222 COVID-19 vaccine.

The chain employs TRBV12-5 and TRBJ2-2, with 11 positions matching TRBD2. Germline V lookup: CDR1 LGHNT, CDR2 FRNRAP. CDR3 length: 17 amino acids. The trim removed 5 bases at V and 1 base at J, leaving 6 bases unmatched. The CDR3 nucleotides are TGTGCTAGTGGTCTTGGACTAGCGGGTTTGAACACCGGGGAGCTGTTTTTT. Translated: CASGLGLAGLNTGELFF. The variable domain in full, with the rest retrieved from reference TRBV12-5 and TRBJ2-2, is DARVTQTPRHKVTEMGQEVTMRCQPILGHNTVFWYRQTMMQGLELLAYFRNRAPLDDSGMPKDRFSAEMPDATLATLKIQPSEPRDSAVYFCASGLGLAGLNTGELFFGEGSRLTVL.

The chain carries TRBV3-1 (or the pseudogene TRBV3-2) and TRBJ1-3; D is unclear. CDR3 length: 12 amino acids. Germline V gene lookup returns CDR1 LGHDT and CDR2 YNNKEL (reference sequence). The V gene lost 4 bases and the J gene lost 8 bases, with 9 bases spanning the gap. The CDR3 DNA sequence: TGTGCCAGCAGCCCAGAGGGAGACACCATATATTTT. Residues: CASSPEGDTIYF.

The chain is built from TRBV19 and TRBJ2-2; TRBD2 is a possible D gene (5 bases). The V end was cut by 5 bases, the J end by 3 bases, with 16 bases between. The CDR3 totals 16 residues. Germline CDR1 LNHDA, CDR2 SQIVND (reference sequence). Here the CDR3 reads CASSSGGFHDTGELFF. The CDR3 region has the DNA TGTGCCAGTAGTTCGGGCGGGTTTCATGACACCGGGGAGCTGTTTTTT.

The rearrangement uses TRBV5-1 and TRBJ1-2; the D is unclear. V lost 0 bases and J lost 6, with 12 bases in between. The CDR3 has 14 residues. The germline V gene has CDR1 SGHRS and CDR2 YFSETQ. CDR3 sequence: CASSLATEVDGYTF. The DNA for the CDR3 is TGCGCCAGCAGCTTGGCGACGGAGGTCGATGGCTACACCTTC.

V gene TRBV6-6 combines with J gene TRBJ1-1, with D possibly TRBD1 on 6 matching bases. This CDR3 has 16 residues. From germline, CDR1 is MNHNY and CDR2 SVGAGI (reference sequence). V shed 6 bases and J shed 5 bases, with 22 bases lying between them. The CDR3 nucleotides read TGTGCCAGCAGGACCTACGGGGGCGCATGGAGGACTGAAGCTTTCTTT. This sequence encodes CASRTYGGAWRTEAFF.

V gene TRBV12-3 or TRBV12-4 combines with J gene TRBJ1-2, with D hard to call. The V and J ends lost 1 base and 4 bases respectively, with 7 bases between them. The CDR3 has 13 amino acids. The CDR3 is CASSLDYPYGYTF. DNA of the CDR3: TGTGCCAGCAGTTTAGACTATCCCTATGGCTACACCTTC.

This clone has a single count. The V gene is TRBV19, the J gene TRBJ2-1; 7 bases match TRBD2. This CDR3 is built from 14 residues. The germline V gene encodes CDR1 LNHDA and CDR2 SQIVND (reference sequence). J gave up 7 bases and V 7 bases, and 10 bases lay outside the gene matches. DNA of the CDR3: TGTGCCAGTATCGGGGCGGGAGTGCGTAATGAGCAGTTCTTC. It yields the protein CASIGAGVRNEQFF.

This clone was observed once. V gene TRBV6-1 combines with J gene TRBJ2-6; D is unclear. V gave up 2 bases and J gave up 6 bases, with 8 bases separating them. This CDR3 has 14 amino acids. The germline V gene encodes CDR1 MNHNS and CDR2 SASEGT. The CDR3 sequence: CASSEMSSANVLTF. In DNA, the CDR3 is TGTGCCAGCAGTGAAATGAGCTCGGCCAACGTCCTGACTTTC.

V is TRBV6-5 and J is TRBJ2-7; no definite D call. The CDR3 runs 14 residues. Germline assignment: CDR1 MNHEY and CDR2 SVGAGI. With 2 bases removed from V and 5 bases from J, the gap between germline ends came to 13 bases. The CDR3 DNA follows: TGTGCCAGCAGTTACGGGCTCAGCTCTAACGAGCAGTACTTC. This encodes CASSYGLSSNEQYF.

The rearrangement joins TRBV5-1 to TRBJ2-5; 7 bases fit TRBD1. CDR3 size: 15 residues. Per germline, CDR1 SGHRS and CDR2 YFSETQ. J lost 5 bases, V lost 0 bases, and 7 bases had no gene match. CDR3 residues: CASSLVGRGSETQYF. CDR3 bases: TGCGCCAGCAGCTTGGTAGGCAGGGGGTCGGAGACCCAGTACTTC. Based on the CDR3 plus reference TRBV5-1 and TRBJ2-5, the full variable domain is KAGVTQTPRYLIKTRGQQVTLSCSPISGHRSVSWYQQTPGQGLQFLFEYFSETQRNKGNFPGRFSGRQFSNSRSEMNVSTLELGDSALYLCASSLVGRGSETQYFGPGTRLLVL.

V gene TRBV5-6 combines with J gene TRBJ1-2; tentatively, D is TRBD1 (6 bases). The germline V gene encodes CDR1 SGHDT and CDR2 YYEEEE. Between the trimmed V and J ends, which lost 3 bases and 8 bases, there was a span of 14 bases. The length of the CDR3 is 13 residues. The CDR3 DNA reads as TGTGCCAGCAGCTCGGGGGGGCTTCGAGGCTACACCTTC. This encodes CASSSGGLRGYTF. Looking up the rest from reference TRBV5-6 and TRBJ1-2 gives the full variable domain: DAGVTQSPTHLIKTRGQQVTLRCSPKSGHDTVSWYQQALGQGPQFIFQYYEEEERQRGNFPDRFSGHQFPNYSSELNVNALLLGDSALYLCASSSGGLRGYTFGSGTRLTVV.

This chain links TRBV19 with TRBJ1-5, with D unresolved. Germline V gene sequence: CDR1 LNHDA, CDR2 SQIVND (reference sequence). The length of the CDR3 is 15 residues. The V and J ends lost 6 bases and 3 bases respectively, with 15 bases between them. CDR3 sequence (DNA): TGTGCCAGTAGCGGGTCCTCTGGGGTCAATCAGCCCCAGCATTTT. Translating gives CASSGSSGVNQPQHF.

J is TRBJ1-5 and V is TRBV7-9, with D possibly TRBD1 on 5 matching bases. Germline V CDR1 and CDR2: SEHNR, FQNEAQ (reference sequence). The CDR3 spans 14 residues. The V end lost 4 bases, the J end lost 1 base, and 8 bases lay between the germline ends. CDR3 nucleotide sequence: TGTGCCAGCAGCTATGGGGGAAGCAATCAGCCCCAGCATTTT. It codes for CASSYGGSNQPQHF.

The chain has TRBV6-1 and TRBJ2-7; D ambiguous. Trimming removed 0 bases from V and 4 bases from J, with 10 bases in between. This CDR3 region has 14 residues. The germline V gene encodes CDR1 MNHNS and CDR2 SASEGT. CDR3 loop: CASSEAVRRYEQYF. The DNA for the CDR3 is TGTGCCAGCAGTGAAGCTGTCAGGCGGTACGAGCAGTACTTC.

This rearrangement joins TRBV5-1 to TRBJ2-7; 8 bases are a match to TRBD2. CDR3 length equals 14 residues. Trimming took 4 bases from V and 3 from J; bases not matched to a gene: 6. Germline V lookup: CDR1 SGHRS, CDR2 YFSETQ. CDR3 coding DNA: TGCGCCAGCAGCCTCGGGAGGGCCGACTACGAGCAGTACTTC. Amino acid sequence: CASSLGRADYEQYF.

The V gene is TRBV6-1, the J gene TRBJ2-2, with a weak D call TRBD2 (7 bases). This CDR3 has 17 residues. Germline assignment: CDR1 MNHNS and CDR2 SASEGT. V was trimmed by 1 base and J by 4 bases, leaving 16 bases between them. The CDR3 nucleotides are TGTGCCAGCAGTGAAGTTGGGGGGGCGCGTGTCACCGGGGAGCTGTTTTTT. Translating gives CASSEVGGARVTGELFF.

This clone was seen a single time. V is TRBV29-1 and J is TRBJ2-1; the D gene is possibly TRBD2 (5 bases). Germline CDR1 reads SQVTM; CDR2 reads ANQGSEA. The CDR3 length is 13 residues. V was shortened by 0 bases and J by 4 bases, with 7 bases between the two germline ends. In DNA, the CDR3 is TGCAGCGTTGAAGAAGCGGAGTACAATGAGCAGTTCTTC. Its protein is CSVEEAEYNEQFF.

The rearrangement links TRBV27 to TRBJ1-4, with 8 bases that match TRBD1. The trim removed 5 bases at V and 6 bases at J, leaving 8 bases unmatched. From germline, CDR1 is MNHEY and CDR2 SMNVEV (reference sequence). The CDR3 sequence is 15 residues long. In DNA, the CDR3 is TGTGCCAGCAGTCCCCTCGCAGGGGGCGATGAAAAACTGTTTTTT. Protein: CASSPLAGGDEKLFF.

The CDR3 DNA reads TGTGCCAGCAGCTTCTCAAACAGCGACTATGGCTACACCTTC. It encodes CASSFSNSDYGYTF. V usage is TRBV5-6 and J usage is TRBJ1-2; the D is unclear. Trimming cost V 2 bases and J 3 bases, with 11 bases left between them. This CDR3 contains 14 residues. The germline CDR1 and CDR2 sequences are SGHDT and YYEEEE. The full variable domain, rest sourced from reference TRBV5-6 and TRBJ1-2, is DAGVTQSPTHLIKTRGQQVTLRCSPKSGHDTVSWYQQALGQGPQFIFQYYEEEERQRGNFPDRFSGHQFPNYSSELNVNALLLGDSALYLCASSFSNSDYGYTFGSGTRLTVV.

The chain couples TRBV4-1 to TRBJ1-1; D is perhaps TRBD1 (6 bases). CDR1 and CDR2 (germline): MGHRA, YSYEKL. The V and J ends lost 4 bases and 4 bases respectively, with 13 bases between them. The CDR3 extends over 14 amino acids. The CDR3 DNA sequence: TGCGCCAGCAGCCCCCCGGAAGGGGGCACTGAAGCTTTCTTT. This gives the protein CASSPPEGGTEAFF.

The chain joins TRBV5-1 to TRBJ2-7; 7 bases match TRBD1. Trimming cost V 4 bases and J 3 bases; bases outside gene matches: 4. The CDR3 is 13 amino acids. Germline V gene sequence: CDR1 SGHRS, CDR2 YFSETQ. The CDR3 DNA sequence: TGCGCCAGCAGCGAGGGACAGTTCTACGAGCAGTACTTC. Translating it yields CASSEGQFYEQYF.